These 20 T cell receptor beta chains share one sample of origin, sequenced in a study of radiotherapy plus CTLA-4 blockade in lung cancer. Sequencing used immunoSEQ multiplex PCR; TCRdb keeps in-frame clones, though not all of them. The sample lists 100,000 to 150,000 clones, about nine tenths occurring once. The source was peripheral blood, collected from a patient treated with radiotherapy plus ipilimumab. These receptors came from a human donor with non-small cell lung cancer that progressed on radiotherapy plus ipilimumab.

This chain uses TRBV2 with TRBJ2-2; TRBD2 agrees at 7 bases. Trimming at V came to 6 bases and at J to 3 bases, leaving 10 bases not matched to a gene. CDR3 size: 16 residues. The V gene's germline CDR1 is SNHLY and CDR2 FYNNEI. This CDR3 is CASRTSGNRHTGELFF. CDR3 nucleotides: TGTGCCAGCAGAACCAGCGGGAATCGGCACACCGGGGAGCTGTTTTTT.

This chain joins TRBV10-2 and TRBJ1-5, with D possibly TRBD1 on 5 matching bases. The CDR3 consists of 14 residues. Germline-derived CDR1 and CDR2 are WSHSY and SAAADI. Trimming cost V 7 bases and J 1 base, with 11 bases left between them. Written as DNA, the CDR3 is TGCGCCAGCACCGGGACTGTAAGCAATCAGCCCCAGCATTTT. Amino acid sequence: CASTGTVSNQPQHF.

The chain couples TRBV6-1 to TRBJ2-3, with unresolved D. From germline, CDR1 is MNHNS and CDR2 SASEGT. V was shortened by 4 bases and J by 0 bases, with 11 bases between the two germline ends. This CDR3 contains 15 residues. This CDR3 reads CASSVRRPSTDTQYF. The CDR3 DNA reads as TGTGCCAGCAGTGTTCGACGACCTAGCACAGATACGCAGTATTTT.

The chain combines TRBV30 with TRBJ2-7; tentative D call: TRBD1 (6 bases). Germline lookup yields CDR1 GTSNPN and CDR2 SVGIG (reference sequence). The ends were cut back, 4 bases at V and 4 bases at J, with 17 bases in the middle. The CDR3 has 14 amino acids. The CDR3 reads CAWTEPGTLYEQYF. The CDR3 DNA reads TGTGCCTGGACCGAACCCGGGACACTGTACGAGCAGTACTTC.

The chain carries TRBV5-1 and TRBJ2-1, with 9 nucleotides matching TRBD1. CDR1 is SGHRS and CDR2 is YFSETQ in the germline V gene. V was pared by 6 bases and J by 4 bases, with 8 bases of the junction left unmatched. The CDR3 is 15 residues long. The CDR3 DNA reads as TGCGCCAGCACCCGGTCAGGACAGGGGTACAATGAGCAGTTCTTC. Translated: CASTRSGQGYNEQFF.

CDR3: CASRKGAGEWYEQYF. The CDR3 DNA reads as TGTGCCAGTAGGAAAGGAGCGGGAGAATGGTACGAGCAGTACTTC. The V and J genes are TRBV19 and TRBJ2-7; TRBD2 matches 8 bases. Losses at the gene ends were 6 bases for V and 4 bases for J; bases not matched to a gene: 11. The CDR3 runs 15 residues. Germline V gene sequence: CDR1 LNHDA, CDR2 SQIVND (reference sequence).

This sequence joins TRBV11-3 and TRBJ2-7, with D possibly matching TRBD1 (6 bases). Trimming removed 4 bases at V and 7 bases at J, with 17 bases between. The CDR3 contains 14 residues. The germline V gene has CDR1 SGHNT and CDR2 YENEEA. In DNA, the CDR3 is TGTGCCAGCAGCTCGGGGCAAAGGGGGACGGAGCAGTACTTC. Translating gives CASSSGQRGTEQYF.

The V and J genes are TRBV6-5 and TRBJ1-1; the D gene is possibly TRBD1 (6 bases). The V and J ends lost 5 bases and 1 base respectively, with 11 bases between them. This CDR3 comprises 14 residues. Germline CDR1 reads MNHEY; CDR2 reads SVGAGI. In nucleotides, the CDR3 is TGTGCCAGCAGTCGTTCACAGGGGAACACTGAAGCTTTCTTT. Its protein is CASSRSQGNTEAFF.

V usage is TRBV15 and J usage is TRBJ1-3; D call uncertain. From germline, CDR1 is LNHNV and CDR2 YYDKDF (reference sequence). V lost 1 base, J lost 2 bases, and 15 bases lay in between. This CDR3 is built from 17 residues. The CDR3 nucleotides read TGTGCCACCAGCAGAGCTCAGCGGACGCTCGCTGGAAACACCATATATTTT. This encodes CATSRAQRTLAGNTIYF. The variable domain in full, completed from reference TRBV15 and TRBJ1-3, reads DAMVIQNPRYQVTQFGKPVTLSCSQTLNHNVMYWYQQKSSQAPKLLFHYYDKDFNNEADTPDNFQSRRPNTSFCFLDIRSPGLGDTAMYLCATSRAQRTLAGNTIYFGEGSWLTVV.

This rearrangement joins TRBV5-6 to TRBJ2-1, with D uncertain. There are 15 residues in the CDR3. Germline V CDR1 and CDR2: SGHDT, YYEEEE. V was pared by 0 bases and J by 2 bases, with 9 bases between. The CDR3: CASSLDSPTYNEQFF. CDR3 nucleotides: TGTGCCAGCAGCTTGGACAGCCCCACCTACAATGAGCAGTTCTTC.

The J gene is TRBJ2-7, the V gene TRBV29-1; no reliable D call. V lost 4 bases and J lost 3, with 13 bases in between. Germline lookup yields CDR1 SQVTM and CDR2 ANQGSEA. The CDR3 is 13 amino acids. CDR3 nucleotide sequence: TGCAGCGTTGTCGCCGGGCCGTTCTACGAGCAGTACTTC. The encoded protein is CSVVAGPFYEQYF.

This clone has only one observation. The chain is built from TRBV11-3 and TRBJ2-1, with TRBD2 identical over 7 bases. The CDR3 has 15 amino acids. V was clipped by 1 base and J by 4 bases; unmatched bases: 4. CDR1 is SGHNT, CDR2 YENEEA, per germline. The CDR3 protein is CASSLVAGGYNEQFF. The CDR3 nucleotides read TGTGCCAGCAGCTTAGTAGCGGGTGGGTACAATGAGCAGTTCTTC.

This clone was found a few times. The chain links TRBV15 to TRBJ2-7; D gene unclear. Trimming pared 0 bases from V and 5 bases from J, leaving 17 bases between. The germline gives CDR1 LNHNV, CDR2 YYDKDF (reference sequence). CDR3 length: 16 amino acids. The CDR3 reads CATSREVPATLNEQYF. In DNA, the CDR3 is TGTGCCACCAGCAGAGAGGTCCCCGCGACTTTGAACGAGCAGTACTTC.

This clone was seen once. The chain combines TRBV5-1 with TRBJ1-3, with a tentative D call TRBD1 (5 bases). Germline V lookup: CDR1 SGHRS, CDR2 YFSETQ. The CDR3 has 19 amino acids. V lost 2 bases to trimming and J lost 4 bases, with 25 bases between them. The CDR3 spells CASSFPQNVVQGRGNTIYF. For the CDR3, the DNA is TGCGCCAGCAGCTTCCCTCAAAACGTAGTCCAGGGCAGGGGAAACACCATATATTTT.

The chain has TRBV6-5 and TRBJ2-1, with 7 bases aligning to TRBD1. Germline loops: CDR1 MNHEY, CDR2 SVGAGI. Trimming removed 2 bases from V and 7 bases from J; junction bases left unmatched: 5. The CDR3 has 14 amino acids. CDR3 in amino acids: CASSYGQALNEQFF. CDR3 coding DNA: TGTGCCAGCAGTTACGGACAGGCCCTAAATGAGCAGTTCTTC.

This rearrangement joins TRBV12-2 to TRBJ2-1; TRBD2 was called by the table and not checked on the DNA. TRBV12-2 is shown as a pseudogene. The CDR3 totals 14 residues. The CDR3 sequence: CASRRAGGGDEQFF. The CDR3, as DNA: TGTGCAAGTCGCCGAGCGGGAGGAGGTGATGAGCAGTTCTTC.

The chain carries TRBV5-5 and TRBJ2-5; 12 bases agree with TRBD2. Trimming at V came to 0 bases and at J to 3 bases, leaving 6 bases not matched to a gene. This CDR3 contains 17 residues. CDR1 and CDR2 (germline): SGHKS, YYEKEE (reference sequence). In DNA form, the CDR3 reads TGTGCCAGCAGCTTGGCCAAGACTAGCGGGGGTAAAGAGACCCAGTACTTC. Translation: CASSLAKTSGGKETQYF. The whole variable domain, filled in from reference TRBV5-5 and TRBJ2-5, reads DAGVTQSPTHLIKTRGQQVTLRCSPISGHKSVSWYQQVLGQGPQFIFQYYEKEERGRGNFPDRFSARQFPNYSSELNVNALLLGDSALYLCASSLAKTSGGKETQYFGPGTRLLVL.

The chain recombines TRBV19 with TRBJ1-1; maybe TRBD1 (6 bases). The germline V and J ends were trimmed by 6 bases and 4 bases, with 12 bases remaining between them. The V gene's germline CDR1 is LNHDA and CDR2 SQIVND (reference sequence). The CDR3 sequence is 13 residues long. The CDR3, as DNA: TGTGCCAGTAGCCAACAGGGCGCCACTGAAGCTTTCTTT. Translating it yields CASSQQGATEAFF. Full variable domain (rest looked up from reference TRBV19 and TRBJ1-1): DGGITQSPKYLFRKEGQNVTLSCEQNLNHDAMYWYRQDPGQGLRLIYYSQIVNDFQKGDIAEGYSVSREKKESFPLTVTSAQKNPTAFYLCASSQQGATEAFFGQGTRLTVV.

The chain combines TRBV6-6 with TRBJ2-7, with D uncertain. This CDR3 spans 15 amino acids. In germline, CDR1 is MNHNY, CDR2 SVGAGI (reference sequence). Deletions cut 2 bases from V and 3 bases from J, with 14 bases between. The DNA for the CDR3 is TGTGCCAGCAGTTACGATGGATCAACGGGCTACGAGCAGTACTTC. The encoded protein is CASSYDGSTGYEQYF.

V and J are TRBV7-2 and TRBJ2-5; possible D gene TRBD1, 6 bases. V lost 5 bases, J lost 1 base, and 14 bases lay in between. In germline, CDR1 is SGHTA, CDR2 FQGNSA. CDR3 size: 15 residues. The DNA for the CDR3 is TGTGCCAGCAGCACTCAGGGGCCCGGCCAAGAGACCCAGTACTTC. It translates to CASSTQGPGQETQYF. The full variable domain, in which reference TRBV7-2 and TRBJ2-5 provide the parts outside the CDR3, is GAGVSQSPSNKVTEKGKDVELRCDPISGHTALYWYRQSLGQGLEFLIYFQGNSAPDKSGLPSDRFSAERTGGSVSTLTIQRTQQEDSAVYLCASSTQGPGQETQYFGPGTRLLVL.